This record concerns one T cell receptor beta chain sequence. This clone was counted at least ten times. Its antigen is not yet known. Base qualities are not recorded, but no much larger clone differs from it by a single base. The protocol used for the library was PCR. The reads were generated on an Illumina HiSeq 4000. High-throughput sequencing was used to profile the CDR3 region of the TCR beta-chain in every patient. The paper's processing steps were these. A classifier to discriminate distant-metastatic papillary thyroid cancer patients was built from CDR3 differences across clinicopathological groups. Repertoire diversity was assessed with the Shannon index, and tumor-blood repertoire similarity with the Morisita-Horn index. In-frame beta chains were kept once TCRdb had trimmed the public reads at Q25 with fastp and called clones with MiXCR. It is TCRdb's table, rather than the study itself, that gives the V and J calls and clone size. This sample lists just over 30,000 clones; roughly 20% were detected once. Of the sample, about 20% is held by the ten largest clones.

CDR1 and CDR2 (SGHTS, YDEGEE) derive from the germline V gene. The CDR3 runs 15 residues from the cysteine to the phenylalanine. CDR3 DNA is the only sequence kept; it has 45 bases, read in frame from the first base. The V end gives up 6 bases and the J end 2 bases, leaving 9 bases in the junction not matched to a gene. This entry comes from a study of metastatic and nonmetastatic thyroid tumors (dated by TCRdb to 2018 to 2020). For the study in its entirety: Repertoires from peripheral blood and from tumor or nodule tissue samples of malignant and benign thyroid patients were compared. What the research found in general, with its limitations: In both blood and tumor samples, TCR beta diversity was reported to be significantly higher in malignant tumors than in benign nodules.

Before undergoing thyroid surgery, none of the patients had been given any kind of treatment. Patient clinical samples collected from about 2011 to 2018 were retrospectively analysed using T-cell receptor beta sequencing. This clonotype was obtained from a female donor with papillary thyroid cancer or a benign thyroid nodule (not recorded which). Some clones in this sample may be carry-over from other donors' samples. Sequenced input: blood. Recombination connected TRBV5-8 to TRBJ2-3; the central 7 bases match TRBD2. In nucleotides, the sequence is TGTGCCAGCACCCTGCGGGGGAGGAACACAGATACGCAGTATTTT. Translation gives CASTLRGRNTDTQYF.